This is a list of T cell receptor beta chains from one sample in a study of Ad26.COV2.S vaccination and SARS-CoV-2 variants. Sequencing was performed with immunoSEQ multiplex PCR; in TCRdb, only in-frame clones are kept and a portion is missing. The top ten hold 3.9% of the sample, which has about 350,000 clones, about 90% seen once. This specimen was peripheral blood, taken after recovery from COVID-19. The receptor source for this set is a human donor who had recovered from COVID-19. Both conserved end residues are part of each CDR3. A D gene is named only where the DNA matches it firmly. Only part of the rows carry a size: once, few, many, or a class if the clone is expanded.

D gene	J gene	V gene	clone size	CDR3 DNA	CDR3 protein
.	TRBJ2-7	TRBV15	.	TGTGCCACCAGCAGTTTACAGGGACCCGCCTATGCGCAGTACTTC	CATSSLQGPAYAQYF
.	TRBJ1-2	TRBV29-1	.	TGCAGCGTTAGGGCATCGGACACCTCGAACTATGGCTACACCTTC	CSVRASDTSNYGYTF
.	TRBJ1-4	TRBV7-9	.	TGTGCCAGCAGCAACTACGCCCTGGGGGCCGAACGAAGAGAAAAACTGTTTTTT	CASSNYALGAERREKLFF
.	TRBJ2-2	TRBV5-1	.	TGCGCCAGCAGCTTGGCAGGAGGGGACACCGGGGAGCTGTTTTTT	CASSLAGGDTGELFF
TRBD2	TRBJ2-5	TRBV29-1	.	TGCAGCGTTGGTAGACTAGCGGAAGAGACCCAGTACTTC	CSVGRLAEETQYF
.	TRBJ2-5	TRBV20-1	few	TGCAGTGCCCACTTACAAGAGACCCAGTACTTC	CSAHLQETQYF
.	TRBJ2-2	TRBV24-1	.	TGTGCCACCAGTGCCATGGGTCGGGAGCTGTTTTTT	CATSAMGRELFF
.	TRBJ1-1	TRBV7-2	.	TGTGCCAGCAGCTTAGAGCAGGGGTCCGCTGAAGCTTTCTTT	CASSLEQGSAEAFF
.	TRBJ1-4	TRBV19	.	TGTGCCAGTAGTATAGGGGGAGATAATGAAAAACTGTTTTTT	CASSIGGDNEKLFF
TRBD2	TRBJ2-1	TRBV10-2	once	TGCGCCAGCAGGGCCGGGACTAGCGGCGGGGAGCAGTTCTTC	CASRAGTSGGEQFF
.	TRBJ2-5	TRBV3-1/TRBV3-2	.	TGTGCCAGCAGCCAGACTAGGTCGGCCCCGGGGACCCAGTACTTC	CASSQTRSAPGTQYF
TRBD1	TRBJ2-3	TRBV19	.	TGTGCCAGTAGCCAAGGGACAGGGGAAGATACGCAGTATTTT	CASSQGTGEDTQYF
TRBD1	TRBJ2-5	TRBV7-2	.	TGTGCCAGCAGCTGGGACAGGGGGGGGAAAGAGACCCAGTACTTC	CASSWDRGGKETQYF
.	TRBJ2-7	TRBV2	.	TGTGCCAGCAGTGAAGCCCTGGGGGACGAGCAGTACTTC	CASSEALGDEQYF
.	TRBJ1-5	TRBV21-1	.	TGTGCCAGTGGGGGGCCCCCTGAAAAGCCCCAGCATTTT	CASGGPPEKPQHF
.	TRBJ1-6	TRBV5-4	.	TGTGCCAGCAGCTTGGGGGGGGTTACCTATAATTCACCCCTCCACTTT	CASSLGGVTYNSPLHF
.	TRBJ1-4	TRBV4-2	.	TGTGCCAGCAGCCAAGAGGGCAGTGGAAATGGGAATGAAAAACTGTTTTTT	CASSQEGSGNGNEKLFF
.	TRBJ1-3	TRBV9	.	TGTGCCAGCAGCGTAGACCTTCCTGGAAACACCATATATTTT	CASSVDLPGNTIYF
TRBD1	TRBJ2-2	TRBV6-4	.	TGTGCCAGCAGTGGGACAGGGGGCGCCGGGGAGCTGTTTTTT	CASSGTGGAGELFF
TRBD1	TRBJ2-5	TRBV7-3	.	TGTGCCAGCAGCCCGGGACAGGGGATGGTGACCCAGTACTTC	CASSPGQGMVTQYF
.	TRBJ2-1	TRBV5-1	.	TGCGCCAGCAGCTTGGGCCAGCTCAATGAGCAGTTCTTC	CASSLGQLNEQFF
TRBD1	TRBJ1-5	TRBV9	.	TGTGCCAGCAGCGTAGGGGGACAGCGGAATCAGCCCCAGCATTTT	CASSVGGQRNQPQHF
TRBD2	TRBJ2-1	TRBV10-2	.	TGCGCCAGCGAACAGCGGGGGGGCTCGTCCAATGAGCAGTTCTTC	CASEQRGGSSNEQFF
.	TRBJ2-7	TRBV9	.	TGTGCCAGCAGCGTAGGGACAGTCTCCTACGAGCAGTACTTC	CASSVGTVSYEQYF
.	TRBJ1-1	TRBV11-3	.	TGTGCCAGCGCAACGGGGGCAGGAAACACTGAAGCTTTCTTT	CASATGAGNTEAFF
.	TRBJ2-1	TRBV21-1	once	TGTGCCAGCAGCAAAGAGGGGGGCTCCTACAATGAGCAGTTCTTC	CASSKEGGSYNEQFF
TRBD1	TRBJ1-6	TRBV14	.	TGTGCCAGCAGCCCAGGGGGGAATTCACCCCTCCACTTT	CASSPGGNSPLHF
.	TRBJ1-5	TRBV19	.	TGTGCCAGCAACAGGATCCTGGGCAATCAGCCCCAGCATTTT	CASNRILGNQPQHF
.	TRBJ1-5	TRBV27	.	TGTGCCAGCAGTCCAAATTACGCCGCGGCGGGAGGACGAAATCAGCCCCAGCATTTT	CASSPNYAAAGGRNQPQHF
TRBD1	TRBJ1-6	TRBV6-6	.	TGTGCCAGCAGCTTGACAGGGAGTAATTCACCCCTCCACTTT	CASSLTGSNSPLHF
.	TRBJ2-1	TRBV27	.	TGTGCCAGCAGTTTATATCGAAGCTCCTACAATGAGCAGTTCTTC	CASSLYRSSYNEQFF
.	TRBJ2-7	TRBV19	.	TGTGCCACCCGGGACCTCTACGAGCAGTACTTC	CATRDLYEQYF
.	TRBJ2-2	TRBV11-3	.	TGTGCCAGCAGCTTAGCGCAGAACGGGGAGCTGTTTTTT	CASSLAQNGELFF
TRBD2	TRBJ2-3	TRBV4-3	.	TGCGCCAGCAGCCAAGTGCGGGGGGGCAGCACAGATACGCAGTATTTT	CASSQVRGGSTDTQYF
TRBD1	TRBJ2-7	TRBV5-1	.	TGCGCCAGCAGCTCCTCGACAGGGTTCTACGAGCAGTACTTC	CASSSSTGFYEQYF
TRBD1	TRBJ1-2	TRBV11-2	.	TGTGCCAGCAGCTTAAGGGACAGGGCGCGAAATGGCTACACCTTC	CASSLRDRARNGYTF
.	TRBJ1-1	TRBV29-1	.	TGCAGCGTCCCGGGAAAGAACACTGAAGCTTTCTTT	CSVPGKNTEAFF
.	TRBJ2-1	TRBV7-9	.	TGTGCCAGCAGCTTTAGAGGAGGCAATGAGCAGTTCTTC	CASSFRGGNEQFF
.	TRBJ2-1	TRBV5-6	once	TGTGCCAGCAGCTTATTACCGGGGAATGAGCAGTTCTTC	CASSLLPGNEQFF
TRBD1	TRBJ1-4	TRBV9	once	TGTGCCAGCAGCGTCCGACAGGGGCGGAATGAAAAACTGTTTTTT	CASSVRQGRNEKLFF
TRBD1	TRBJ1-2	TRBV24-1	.	TGTGCCACCAGTGACCGGGACAGCCCGTATGGCTACACCTTC	CATSDRDSPYGYTF